This T cell receptor beta chain was documented in a study of CD4 T cells in relation to SARS-CoV-2 and coronaviruses (dated by TCRdb to the early 2020s). Turning to the overall study: In the ViraFEST assay, PBMCs were cultured with antigen for 9 to 10 days, after which TCR beta CDR3s were sequenced to identify antigen-specific clonal expansions. An HIV-1 Nef peptide pool or a culture without peptide was used as the negative reference condition. The Adaptive Biotechnologies TCR-sequencing kit was used for samples from three pre-COVID donors and for the naive versus memory experiments, whereas the other data were Illumina-based. Memory CD4+ T cell crossreactivity between SARS-CoV-2 and common cold coronavirus spike proteins was assessed at the TCR clonotype level in the study. For other donors in the study, expansion assays were sequenced with a different, Illumina-based TCR-beta assay. Using patient-derived lymphoblastoid cell lines, the shared crossreactive spike epitopes were mapped to their HLA restriction.

Findings and caveats that apply to the study as a whole: Crossreactivity analysis centred on spike protein, so crossreactivity against other viral proteins was not assessed. The study was limited by small numbers of patients and tested TCRs. Pre-pandemic and post-infection samples were not both contributed by any donor, so tracing of the source of pre-existing responses was limited. Significantly weaker SARS-CoV-2-driven expansion was shown by crossreactive clones than by monoreactive clones, consistent with antigenic imprinting. Memory CD4+ clonotypes crossrecognizing SARS-CoV-2 and at least one common cold coronavirus spike were found in about 61% of donors.

The CDR3 numbers 14 residues from cysteine through phenylalanine. CDR3 DNA is the only sequence kept; it has 42 bases, read in frame from the first base. Per the germline V gene, SGHVS is the CDR1 and FQNEAQ is the CDR2. Ends trimmed: V by 5 bases, J by 9 bases; bases unmatched to a gene: 7. Of note for this clone: Its recognized antigen is unknown. Base qualities were left out, and no much larger clone turns up one base away.

The library was produced with the immunoSEQ multiplex PCR assay. The original methods were these. Preprocessing removed nonproductive sequences and CDR3s not starting with C, not ending with F or W, or shorter than 7 amino acids. The MANAFEST web app identified antigen-specific clonotypes based on expansion compared with the reference and other culture wells. A clone was considered positive if the clone showed significant expansion compared with the reference culture in 2 of 3 replicate wells at an FDR below 0.05. A further requirement for positive clones was significant expansion compared with all other tandem wells, along with an odds ratio above 5. Pairwise Levenshtein distance, computed with the stringdist R package after three terminal residues were trimmed from each end, was used as the measure of CDR3 homology. TCRdb holds this immuneACCESS table with in-frame rearrangements only. Some clones are missing; in checked studies, unresolved V genes explain under half, and the rest has no known cause. That table gives V, J and clone size, and the DNA gave D and trimming. The sample table records about 23,000 clones; approximately 82% of these occur just once. The top ten clonotypes cover over 25% of the sample.

CD4+ T cells from unexposed donors were collected before the COVID-19 pandemic (2011-2018). The EasySep CD4+ T cell isolation kit was used to isolate CD4+ T cells once the cultures had run for about 11 days. As far as cell numbers permitted, CD4+ T cells from unexposed donors were tested for reactivity against SARS-CoV-2 S and N as well as four spike pools from common cold coronaviruses. Each well received a few million PBMCs, cultured in IMDM supplemented with 5% human AB serum and 9.5 to 10 IU/ml IL-2. Half of the culture medium was replaced with fresh IL-2-containing medium on days 3 and 7. Triplicate replicate wells were generally used for each peptide culture condition. Leukapheresis product for the unexposed donors was purchased commercially. PBMCs were isolated from leukapheresis product or whole blood by Ficoll-Paque PLUS gradient centrifugation. The PBMCs went either fresh into the expansion assay or into cryopreservation at -140 degrees C. The QIAamp Micro DNA Kit was used to extract genomic DNA from the CD4+ T cells.

The TCR sequence derives from a human donor in good health. Sample: CD4+ T cells from PBMCs, cultured in vitro. The sequence links TRBV7-8 to TRBJ1-6; 7 bases in between match TRBD1. The CDR3 sequence is CASSLQGEVSPLHF. The sequenced DNA: TGTGCCAGCAGCCTTCAGGGGGAGGTTTCACCCCTCCACTTT.